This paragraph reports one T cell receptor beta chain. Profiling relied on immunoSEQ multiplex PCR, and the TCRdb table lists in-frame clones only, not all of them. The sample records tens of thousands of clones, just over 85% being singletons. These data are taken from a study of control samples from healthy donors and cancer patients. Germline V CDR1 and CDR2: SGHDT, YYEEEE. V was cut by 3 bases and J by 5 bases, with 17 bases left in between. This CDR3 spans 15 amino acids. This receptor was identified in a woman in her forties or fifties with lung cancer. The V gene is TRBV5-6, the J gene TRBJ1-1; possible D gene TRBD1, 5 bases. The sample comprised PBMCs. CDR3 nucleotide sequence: TGTGCCAGCAGCTCCTGGGGGGTAATGTGGACTGAAGCTTTCTTT. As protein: CASSSWGVMWTEAFF.